Listed below are T cell receptor beta chains from one sample, sequenced in a study of beta chain features in type 1 diabetes. Method: immunoSEQ multiplex PCR; TCRdb's copy keeps in-frame clones and lacks some. The sample yields roughly 50,000 clones, around 40% seen once. Sequences were obtained from Tregs from blood. The receptors shown here come from a man aged 25-45 years with type 1 diabetes. CDR3s include the opening cysteine and the closing phenylalanine or tryptophan. The D gene is left open where the match is weak. Not every row has a clone size; where given, it reads once, few, many or a size class.

D,J,V,length,size,CDR3,DNA
TRBD1,TRBJ1-5,TRBV28,13,few,CASNARGVEPQHF,TGTGCCAGCAACGCCAGGGGGGTAGAGCCCCAGCATTTT
-,TRBJ2-5,TRBV21-1,14,-,CASCYRVELETQYF,TGTGCCAGCTGTTACAGGGTTGAGTTGGAGACCCAGTACTTC
-,TRBJ2-1,TRBV7-9,15,-,CASSLELASNNEQFF,TGTGCCAGCAGCTTAGAATTAGCGTCAAACAATGAGCAGTTCTTC
-,TRBJ2-3,TRBV6-5,14,-,CASSYRLVTDTQYF,TGTGCCAGCAGTTACCGACTAGTCACAGATACGCAGTATTTT
TRBD1,TRBJ2-3,TRBV5-1,14,few,CASSLGPDRATQYF,TGCGCCAGCAGCTTGGGCCCCGACAGGGCTACGCAGTATTTT
-,TRBJ2-4,TRBV29-1,12,-,CSVDPGADIQYF,TGCAGCGTTGACCCAGGGGCGGACATTCAGTACTTC
-,TRBJ1-1,TRBV6-1,13,-,CASRSRGGTEAFF,TGTGCCAGCAGGTCTAGGGGCGGCACTGAAGCTTTCTTT
-,TRBJ1-1,TRBV28,15,-,CASSSWGGTYTEAFF,TGTGCCAGCAGTTCCTGGGGGGGGACGTACACTGAAGCTTTCTTT
TRBD1,TRBJ1-6,TRBV28,18,-,CASSSALGTGKHNSPLHF,TGTGCCAGCAGTTCCGCTCTCGGGACAGGCAAACATAATTCACCCCTCCACTTT
-,TRBJ2-6,TRBV7-6,22,few,CASSLTSGYRRTSSSGANVLTF,TGTGCCAGCAGCTTAACATCCGGGTACCGGAGGACGTCCTCCTCTGGGGCCAACGTCCTGACTTTC
TRBD2,TRBJ2-1,TRBV10-2,14,-,CASTLAGVGNEQFF,TGCGCCAGCACTTTAGCGGGAGTCGGCAATGAGCAGTTCTTC
-,TRBJ2-2,TRBV14,14,-,CASSQDKRTGELFF,TGTGCCAGCAGCCAAGATAAGAGGACCGGGGAGCTGTTTTTT
TRBD1,TRBJ2-7,TRBV19,16,once,CASSTSYSGQGYEQYF,TGTGCCAGTAGTACTAGCTATTCGGGACAGGGCTACGAGCAGTACTTC
-,TRBJ1-5,TRBV27,18,few,CASSSRGFIREGNQPQHF,TGTGCCAGCAGCTCCAGGGGATTCATACGAGAGGGGAATCAGCCCCAGCATTTT
TRBD2,TRBJ2-3,TRBV5-1,15,-,CASSLAGRPTDTQYF,TGCGCCAGCAGCTTGGCCGGGAGGCCCACAGATACGCAGTATTTT